The rows below give T cell receptor beta chains drawn from one sample of a study of cytomegalovirus exposure and HLA in healthy donors. The protocol was immunoSEQ multiplex PCR, while the TCRdb copy is restricted to in-frame clones and leaves out a portion. The top ten hold around 7% of the sample, which has more than 65,000 clones, roughly two thirds seen once. Source material: PBMCs. The receptor source for this set is a woman aged 45-65 years in good health and CMV-seropositive. The CDR3 runs from the conserved cysteine through the conserved F or W. D genes are given only for firm matches. Clone size is shown for a subset of rows, as once, few, many or a class of expanded clone.

.,.,TRBJ2-2,TRBV29-1,TGCAGCGTCGGGAAGACGAACACCGGGGAGCTGTTTTTT,CSVGKTNTGELFF
.,.,TRBJ1-2,TRBV19,TGTGCCAGTAGTACCTCCTTCGACGGCGGTTATGGCTACACCTTC,CASSTSFDGGYGYTF
.,once,TRBJ1-5,TRBV28,TGTGCCAGCAGGGAGACAGTAGAAAGCAATCAGCCCCAGCATTTT,CASRETVESNQPQHF
.,few,TRBJ1-1,TRBV29-1,TGCAGCGTTGAAACAGGACGAAAAAAGACGAGGACTGAAGCTTTCTTT,CSVETGRKKTRTEAFF
.,.,TRBJ2-6,TRBV4-1,TGTGCCAGCAGCCAAGTTAGCCACTCTGGGGCCAACGTCCTGACTTTC,CASSQVSHSGANVLTF
TRBD1,.,TRBJ2-2,TRBV5-1,TGCGCCAGCAGCGAGGGACAGGGGGGGACCGGGGAGCTGTTTTTT,CASSEGQGGTGELFF
.,.,TRBJ1-3,TRBV28,TGTGCCAGCAGCCGTGCTGCCTCTGAAACATCCCTGTTTGGAAACACCATATATTTT,CASSRAASETSLFGNTIYF
.,.,TRBJ2-1,TRBV11-1,TGTGCCAGCAGCTTAGGGCGGAAAACCTACAATGAGCAGTTCTTC,CASSLGRKTYNEQFF
.,.,TRBJ1-5,TRBV18,TGTGCCAGCTCTCGGACAAACGATCAGCCCCAGCATTTT,CASSRTNDQPQHF
.,.,TRBJ2-5,TRBV7-9,TGTGCCAGCAATGGACAGCAAGAGACCCAGTACTTC,CASNGQQETQYF
TRBD1,.,TRBJ2-7,TRBV5-1,TGCGCCAGCAGCATGACCGGGACAGGAACCTACGAGCAGTACTTC,CASSMTGTGTYEQYF
.,.,TRBJ1-3,TRBV9,TGTGCCAGCAGCGTAGGGTCGGAGCACACCATATATTTT,CASSVGSEHTIYF
TRBD1,.,TRBJ2-7,TRBV7-2,TGTGCCAGCAGCTTAGCGGGGGCAGGGGGCCGTTACGAGCAGTACTTC,CASSLAGAGGRYEQYF
.,.,TRBJ1-1,TRBV11-2,TGTGCCAGCAGCTTAGGAGTCGGGAACACTGAAGCTTTCTTT,CASSLGVGNTEAFF
TRBD1,.,TRBJ1-3,TRBV30,TGTGCCTGGGAGGGACAGTCACACTCTGGAAACACCATATATTTT,CAWEGQSHSGNTIYF
TRBD1,.,TRBJ2-1,TRBV11-2,TGTGCCAGCAGGGGCCTGGGACAGGGCCACTTAGACAATGAGCAGTTCTTC,CASRGLGQGHLDNEQFF
TRBD1,.,TRBJ2-4,TRBV7-9,TGTGCCAGCAGCCCCCGCCGGGGACAGGTAGCCAAAAACATTCAGTACTTC,CASSPRRGQVAKNIQYF
.,.,TRBJ2-1,TRBV18,TGTGCCAGCTCAGCAACAGGGAATGAGCAGTTCTTC,CASSATGNEQFF
.,few,TRBJ1-1,TRBV5-3,TGTGCCAGAAGCTTGGGAGGGAACACTGAAGCTTTCTTT,CARSLGGNTEAFF
.,.,TRBJ1-1,TRBV14,TGTGCCAGCAGCCTGGGAGGGGCAGGATACACTGAAGCTTTCTTT,CASSLGGAGYTEAFF
TRBD1,.,TRBJ2-7,TRBV5-1,TGCGCCAGCAGCGGGCCGGGACAGACCACCTACGAGCAGTACTTC,CASSGPGQTTYEQYF
.,.,TRBJ1-3,TRBV27,TGTGCCAGCAGTTTATCATCGGGATCGGGAAACACCATATATTTT,CASSLSSGSGNTIYF
.,.,TRBJ2-3,TRBV5-1,TGCGCCAGCAGCCCACCCCTTGCGGGGAGCACAGATACGCAGTATTTT,CASSPPLAGSTDTQYF
.,few,TRBJ2-2,TRBV25-1,TGTGCCAGCAGTGAAGATTCGGGTAGGACCGGGGAGCTGTTTTTT,CASSEDSGRTGELFF
.,.,TRBJ2-7,TRBV5-1,TGCGCCAGCAGCTTAACAGGGCGGAACGAGCAGTACTTC,CASSLTGRNEQYF
TRBD2,few,TRBJ2-7,TRBV6-1,TGTGCCAGCAGTGGTAGCGGGTACGAGCAGTACTTC,CASSGSGYEQYF
.,.,TRBJ2-1,TRBV2,TGTGCCAGCAGTAACGGGTTGTTAAGGAATGAGCAGTTCTTC,CASSNGLLRNEQFF
TRBD1,few,TRBJ2-3,TRBV2,TGTGCCAGCAGTGAAGCGACTCTACGGACAGGGGAGGGTCAGTTGCATTTT,CASSEATLRTGEGQLHF
.,.,TRBJ2-1,TRBV5-4,TGTGCCAGCAGCGCCGGCGGGCCCTTCTTCTCCTACAATGAGCAGTTCTTC,CASSAGGPFFSYNEQFF
TRBD2,.,TRBJ2-5,TRBV6-1,TGTGCCAGCAGTGGAGGCGCGGGGGGCCAAGAGACCCAGTACTTC,CASSGGAGGQETQYF
.,.,TRBJ2-3,TRBV5-4,TGTGCCAGCACCGGTCGGGGTCTGGGCACAGATACGCAGTATTTT,CASTGRGLGTDTQYF
.,.,TRBJ2-1,TRBV9,TGTGCCAGCAGCGTTGGGCGGGGTGGGGAGCAGTTCTTC,CASSVGRGGEQFF
TRBD2,.,TRBJ2-1,TRBV19,TGTGCCAGTAGTACGTCTAGCGGGGGCAATGAGCAGTTCTTC,CASSTSSGGNEQFF
.,.,TRBJ1-1,TRBV27,TGTGCCAGCAGTTTAACTAGCGTCCAGGGGAAGGCTTTCTTT,CASSLTSVQGKAFF
.,few,TRBJ2-5,TRBV5-1,TGCGCCAGCAGCGAGGGCCTGGGGACCCAGTACTTC,CASSEGLGTQYF
.,.,TRBJ1-5,TRBV27,TGTGCCAGCAGTTTTGCTTGGACACCGGATCAGCCCCAGCATTTT,CASSFAWTPDQPQHF
.,.,TRBJ1-6,TRBV28,TGTGCCAGCAGTCCACCCGGGGGTCTAGTTTCACCCCTCCACTTT,CASSPPGGLVSPLHF
TRBD1,.,TRBJ1-2,TRBV6-5,TGTGCCAGCAGTTACTCGCCCCGGGACAGCGGATATGGCTACACCTTC,CASSYSPRDSGYGYTF
.,.,TRBJ2-3,TRBV5-6,TGTGCCAGCAGCTTGGTACCCGCCCGGACAGATACGCAGTATTTT,CASSLVPARTDTQYF
TRBD1,few,TRBJ1-5,TRBV7-6,TGTGCCAGCAGCTATGACAGGGGGCTTAATCAGCCCCAGCATTTT,CASSYDRGLNQPQHF
TRBD1,once,TRBJ1-1,TRBV29-1,TGCAGCGTTGTTCACAGGGGGCGAGACACTGAAGCTTTCTTT,CSVVHRGRDTEAFF
TRBD2,.,TRBJ2-3,TRBV2,TGTGCCAGCAGGGCTAGCGGGGGCAGGTGGACGCAGTATTTT,CASRASGGRWTQYF
TRBD1,.,TRBJ1-6,TRBV11-2,TGTGCCAGCAGCTTAGGGGACAGTTATAATTCACCCCTCCACTTT,CASSLGDSYNSPLHF
TRBD1,.,TRBJ2-1,TRBV11-2,TGTGCCAGCCTGGGACAGCCCTCCTACAATGAGCAGTTCTTC,CASLGQPSYNEQFF
TRBD2,.,TRBJ2-3,TRBV10-3,TGTGCCATCAGTCTGACTAGCGGGGGGGCCCGAGATACGCAGTATTTT,CAISLTSGGARDTQYF